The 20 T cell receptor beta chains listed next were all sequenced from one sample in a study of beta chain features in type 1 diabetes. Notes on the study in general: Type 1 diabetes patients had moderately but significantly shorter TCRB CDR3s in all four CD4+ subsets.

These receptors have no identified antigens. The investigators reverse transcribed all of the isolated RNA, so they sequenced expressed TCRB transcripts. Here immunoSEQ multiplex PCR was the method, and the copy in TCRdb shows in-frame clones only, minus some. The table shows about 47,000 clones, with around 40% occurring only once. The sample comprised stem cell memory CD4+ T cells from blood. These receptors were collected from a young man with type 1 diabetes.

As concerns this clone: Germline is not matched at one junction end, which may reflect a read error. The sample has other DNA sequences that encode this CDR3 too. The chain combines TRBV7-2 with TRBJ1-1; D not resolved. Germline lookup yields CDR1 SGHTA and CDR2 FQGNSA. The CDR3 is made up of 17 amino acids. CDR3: CASSLGGGRHMSTEAFF. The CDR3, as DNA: TGTGCCAGCAGCTTAGGGGGAGGACGGCATATGAGCACTGAAGCCTTCTTT.

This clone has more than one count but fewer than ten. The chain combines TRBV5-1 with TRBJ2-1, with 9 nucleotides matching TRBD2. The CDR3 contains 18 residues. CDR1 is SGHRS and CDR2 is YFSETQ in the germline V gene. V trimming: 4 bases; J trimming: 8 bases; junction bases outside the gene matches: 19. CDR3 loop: CASSRRASGTRFGDEQFF. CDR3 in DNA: TGCGCCAGCAGCCGTCGGGCTAGCGGGACCAGATTTGGCGATGAGCAGTTCTTC.

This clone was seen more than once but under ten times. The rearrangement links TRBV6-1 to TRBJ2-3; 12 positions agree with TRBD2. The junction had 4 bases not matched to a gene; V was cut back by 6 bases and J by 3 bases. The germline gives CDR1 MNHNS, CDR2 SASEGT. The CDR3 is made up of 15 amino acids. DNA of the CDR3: TGTGCCAGCAGGCAGACTAGCGGGAGAACAGATACGCAGTATTTT. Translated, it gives CASRQTSGRTDTQYF.

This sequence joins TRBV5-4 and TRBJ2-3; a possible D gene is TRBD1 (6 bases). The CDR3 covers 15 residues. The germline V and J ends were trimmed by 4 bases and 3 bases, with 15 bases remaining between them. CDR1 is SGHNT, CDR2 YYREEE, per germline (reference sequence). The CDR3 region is CASSPGQWGTDTQYF. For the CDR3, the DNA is TGTGCCAGCAGCCCTGGACAGTGGGGGACAGATACGCAGTATTTT.

CDR3 DNA sequence: TGCGCCAGCAGCGCTACAGGGAACACTGAAGCTTTCTTT. Protein sequence: CASSATGNTEAFF. The rearrangement links TRBV5-1 to TRBJ1-1, with a weak D call TRBD1 (5 bases). This CDR3 contains 13 residues. Trimming took off 4 bases at V and 1 base at J, with 8 bases between the two ends. Looked up from germline, CDR1 is SGHRS and CDR2 is YFSETQ.

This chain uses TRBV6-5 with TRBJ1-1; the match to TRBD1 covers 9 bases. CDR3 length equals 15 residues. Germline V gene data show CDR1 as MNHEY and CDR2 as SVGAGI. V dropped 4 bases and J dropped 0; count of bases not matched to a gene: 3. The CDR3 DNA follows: TGTGCCAGCAGTTCCACAGGGGGCATGAACACTGAAGCTTTCTTT. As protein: CASSSTGGMNTEAFF.

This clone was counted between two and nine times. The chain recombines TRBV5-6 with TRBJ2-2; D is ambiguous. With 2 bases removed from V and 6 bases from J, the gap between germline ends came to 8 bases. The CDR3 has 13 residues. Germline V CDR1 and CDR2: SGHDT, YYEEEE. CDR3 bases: TGTGCCAGCAGCTTTGGAGCGTCCGGGGAGCTGTTTTTT. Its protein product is CASSFGASGELFF.

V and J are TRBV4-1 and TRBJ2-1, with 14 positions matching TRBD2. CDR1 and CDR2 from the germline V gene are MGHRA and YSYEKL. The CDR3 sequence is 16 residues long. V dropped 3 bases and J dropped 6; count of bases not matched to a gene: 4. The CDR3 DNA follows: TGCGCCAGCAGCCATAGACTAGCGGGAGGGATCAATGAGCAGTTCTTC. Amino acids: CASSHRLAGGINEQFF.

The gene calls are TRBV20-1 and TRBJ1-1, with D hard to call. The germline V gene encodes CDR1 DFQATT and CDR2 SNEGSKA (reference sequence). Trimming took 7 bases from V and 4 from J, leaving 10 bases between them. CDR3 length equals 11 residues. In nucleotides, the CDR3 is TGCAGTGTTGGATCGGGCACTGAAGCTTTCTTT. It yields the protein CSVGSGTEAFF.

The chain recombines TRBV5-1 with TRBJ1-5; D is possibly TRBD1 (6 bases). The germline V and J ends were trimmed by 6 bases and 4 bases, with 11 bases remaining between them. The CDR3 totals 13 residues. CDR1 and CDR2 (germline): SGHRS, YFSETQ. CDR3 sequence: CASKRGPNQPQHF. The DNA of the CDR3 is TGCGCCAGCAAGCGGGGGCCGAATCAGCCCCAGCATTTT.

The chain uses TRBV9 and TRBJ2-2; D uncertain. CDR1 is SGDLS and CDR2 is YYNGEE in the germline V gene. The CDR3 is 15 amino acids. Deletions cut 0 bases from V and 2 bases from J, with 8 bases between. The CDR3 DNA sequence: TGTGCCAGCAGCGTAGCTGCGAAAAACACCGGGGAGCTGTTTTTT. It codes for CASSVAAKNTGELFF.

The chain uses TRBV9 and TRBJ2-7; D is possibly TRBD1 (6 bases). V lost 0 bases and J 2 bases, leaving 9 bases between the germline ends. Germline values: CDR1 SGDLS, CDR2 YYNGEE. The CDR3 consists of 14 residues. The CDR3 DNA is TGTGCCAGCAGCGTAGGGTGGGGGCCCTACGAGCAGTACTTC. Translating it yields CASSVGWGPYEQYF.

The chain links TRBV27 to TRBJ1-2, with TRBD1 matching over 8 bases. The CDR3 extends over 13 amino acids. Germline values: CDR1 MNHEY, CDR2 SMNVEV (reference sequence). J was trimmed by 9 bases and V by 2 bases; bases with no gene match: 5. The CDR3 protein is CASSLRTGSSYTF. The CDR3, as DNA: TGTGCCAGCAGTTTACGGACAGGGTCGAGCTACACCTTC.

CDR3 sequence reads: CASSLAGTDQETQYF. DNA of the CDR3: TGCGCCAGCAGCTTGGCCGGTACAGACCAAGAGACCCAGTACTTC. The V call is TRBV5-1, the J call TRBJ2-5, with D uncertain. V was cut by 0 bases and J by 0 bases, with 9 bases left in between. This CDR3 has 15 residues. CDR1 SGHRS and CDR2 YFSETQ come from the germline V gene.

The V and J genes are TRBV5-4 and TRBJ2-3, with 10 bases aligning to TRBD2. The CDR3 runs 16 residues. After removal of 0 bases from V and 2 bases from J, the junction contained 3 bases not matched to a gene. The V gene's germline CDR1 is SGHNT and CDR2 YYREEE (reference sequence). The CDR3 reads CASSLVAGGFTDTQYF. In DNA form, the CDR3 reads TGTGCCAGCAGCTTGGTAGCGGGAGGTTTCACAGATACGCAGTATTTT.

The CDR3, as DNA: TGTGCCAGTAGTATTGGGACTGCTAGCAATCAGCCCCAGCATTTT. This sequence encodes CASSIGTASNQPQHF. This chain joins TRBV19 and TRBJ1-5; possibly TRBD1 for D (5 bases). Trimming took off 3 bases at V and 0 bases at J, with 9 bases between the two ends. Germline-derived CDR1 and CDR2 are LNHDA and SQIVND (reference sequence). CDR3 length: 15 residues.

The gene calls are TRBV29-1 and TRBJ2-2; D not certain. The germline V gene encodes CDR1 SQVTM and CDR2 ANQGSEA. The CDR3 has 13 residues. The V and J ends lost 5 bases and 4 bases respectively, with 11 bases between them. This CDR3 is CSVTVTGTGELFF. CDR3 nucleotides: TGCAGCGTTACAGTAACCGGCACCGGGGAGCTGTTTTTT.

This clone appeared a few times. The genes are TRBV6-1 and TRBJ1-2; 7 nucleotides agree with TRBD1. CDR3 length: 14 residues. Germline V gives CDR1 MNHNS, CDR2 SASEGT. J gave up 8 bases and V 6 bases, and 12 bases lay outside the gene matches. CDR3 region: CASSELNRGRGYTF. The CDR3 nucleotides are TGTGCCAGCAGCGAACTTAACAGGGGAAGGGGCTACACCTTC.

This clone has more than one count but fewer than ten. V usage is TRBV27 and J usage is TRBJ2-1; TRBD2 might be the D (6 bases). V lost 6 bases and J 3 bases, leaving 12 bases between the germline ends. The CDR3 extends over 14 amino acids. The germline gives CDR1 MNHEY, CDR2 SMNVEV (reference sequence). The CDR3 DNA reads TGTGCCAGCAGCGGGACTTCCAACTACAATGAGCAGTTCTTC. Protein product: CASSGTSNYNEQFF.

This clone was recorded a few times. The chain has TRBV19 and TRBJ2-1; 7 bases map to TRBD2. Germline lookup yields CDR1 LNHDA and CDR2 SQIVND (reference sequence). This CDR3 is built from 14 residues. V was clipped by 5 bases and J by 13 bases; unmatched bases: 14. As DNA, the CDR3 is TGTGCCAGTAGTCGCCCTCCGCGGGAGACCGTCCAGTTCTTC. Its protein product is CASSRPPRETVQFF.